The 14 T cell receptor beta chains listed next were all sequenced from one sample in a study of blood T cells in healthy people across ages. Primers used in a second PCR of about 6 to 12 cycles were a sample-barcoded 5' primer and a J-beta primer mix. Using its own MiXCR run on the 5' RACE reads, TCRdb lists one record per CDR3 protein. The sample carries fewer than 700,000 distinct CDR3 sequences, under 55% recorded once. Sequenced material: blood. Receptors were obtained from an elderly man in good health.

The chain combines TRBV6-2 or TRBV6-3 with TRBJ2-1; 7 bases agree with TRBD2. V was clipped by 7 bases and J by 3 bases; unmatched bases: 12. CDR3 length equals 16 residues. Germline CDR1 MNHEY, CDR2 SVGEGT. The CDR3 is CASTTSLADLYNEQFF. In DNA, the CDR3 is TGTGCCAGCACTACGTCCCTAGCGGACCTCTACAATGAGCAGTTCTTC.

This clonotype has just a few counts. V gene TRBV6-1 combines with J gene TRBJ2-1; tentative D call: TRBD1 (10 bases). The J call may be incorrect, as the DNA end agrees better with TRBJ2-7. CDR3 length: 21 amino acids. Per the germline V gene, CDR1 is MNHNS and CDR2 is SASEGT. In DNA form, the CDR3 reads TGTGCCAGCAGGAGACAGGGGGCTAGCGGGACCGCTAGCGGCTACTACAATGAGCAGTACTTC. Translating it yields CASRRQGASGTASGYYNEQYF.

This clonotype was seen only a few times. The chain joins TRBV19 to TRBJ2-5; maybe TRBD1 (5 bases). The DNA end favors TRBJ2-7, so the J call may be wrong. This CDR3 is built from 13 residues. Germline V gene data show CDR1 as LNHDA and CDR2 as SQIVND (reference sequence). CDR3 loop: CASSIVQGHEQYF. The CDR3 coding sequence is TGTGCCAGTAGTATAGTCCAGGGCCACGAGCAGTACTTC.

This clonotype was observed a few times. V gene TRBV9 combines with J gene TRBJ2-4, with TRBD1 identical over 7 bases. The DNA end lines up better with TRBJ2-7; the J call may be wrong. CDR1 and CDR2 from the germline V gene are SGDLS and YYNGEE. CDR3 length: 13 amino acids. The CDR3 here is CASSETGLDEQYF. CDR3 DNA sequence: TGTGCCAGCAGCGAGACAGGGTTGGACGAGCAGTACTTC.

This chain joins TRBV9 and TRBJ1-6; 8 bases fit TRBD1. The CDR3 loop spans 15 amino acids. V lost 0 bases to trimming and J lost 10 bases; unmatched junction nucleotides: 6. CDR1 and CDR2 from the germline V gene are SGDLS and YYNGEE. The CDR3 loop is CASSVAVDRGSPLHF. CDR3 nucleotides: TGTGCCAGCAGCGTAGCGGTAGACAGGGGATCACCCCTCCACTTT. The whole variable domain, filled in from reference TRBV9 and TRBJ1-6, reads DSGVTQTPKHLITATGQRVTLRCSPRSGDLSVYWYQQSLDQGLQFLIQYYNGEERAKGNILERFSAQQFPDLHSELNLSSLELGDSALYFCASSVAVDRGSPLHFGNGTRLTVT.

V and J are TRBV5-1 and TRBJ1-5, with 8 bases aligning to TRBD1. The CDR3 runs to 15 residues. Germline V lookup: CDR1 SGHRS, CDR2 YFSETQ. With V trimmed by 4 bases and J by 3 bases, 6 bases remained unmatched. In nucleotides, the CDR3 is TGCGCCAGCAGCCCCAGGACAGGGTACAATCAGCCCCAGCATTTT. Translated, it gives CASSPRTGYNQPQHF. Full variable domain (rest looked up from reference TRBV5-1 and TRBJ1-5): KAGVTQTPRYLIKTRGQQVTLSCSPISGHRSVSWYQQTPGQGLQFLFEYFSETQRNKGNFPGRFSGRQFSNSRSEMNVSTLELGDSALYLCASSPRTGYNQPQHFGDGTRLSIL.

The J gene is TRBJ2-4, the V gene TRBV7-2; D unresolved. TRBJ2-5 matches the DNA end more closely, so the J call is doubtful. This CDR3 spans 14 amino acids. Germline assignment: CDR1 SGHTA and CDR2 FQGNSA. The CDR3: CASSADSSMGTQYF. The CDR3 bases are TGTGCCAGCAGCGCAGACTCGAGTATGGGGACCCAGTACTTC.

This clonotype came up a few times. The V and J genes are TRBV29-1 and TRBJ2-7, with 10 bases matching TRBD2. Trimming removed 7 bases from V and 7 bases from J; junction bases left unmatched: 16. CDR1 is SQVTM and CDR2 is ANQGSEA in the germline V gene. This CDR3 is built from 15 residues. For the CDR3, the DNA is TGCAGCGCTGGGTCGGGACTAGCGTCCGCTGGGGAGCAGTACTTC. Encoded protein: CSAGSGLASAGEQYF.

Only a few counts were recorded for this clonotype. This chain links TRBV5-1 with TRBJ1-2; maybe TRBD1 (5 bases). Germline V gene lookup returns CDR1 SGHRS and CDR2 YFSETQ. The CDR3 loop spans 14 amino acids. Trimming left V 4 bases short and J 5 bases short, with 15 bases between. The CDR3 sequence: CASSAIEGKYGYTF. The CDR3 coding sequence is TGCGCCAGCAGCGCCATTGAGGGGAAGTATGGCTACACCTTC. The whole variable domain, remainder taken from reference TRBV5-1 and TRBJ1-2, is KAGVTQTPRYLIKTRGQQVTLSCSPISGHRSVSWYQQTPGQGLQFLFEYFSETQRNKGNFPGRFSGRQFSNSRSEMNVSTLELGDSALYLCASSAIEGKYGYTFGSGTRLTVV.

The CDR3 nucleotides are TGTGCCAGCAGTTCCGGGGACAGGGGAAGCAGACCCTACGAGCAGTACTTC. Amino acid sequence: CASSSGDRGSRPYEQYF. The V gene is TRBV6-2 or TRBV6-3, the J gene TRBJ2-7; 10 positions match TRBD1. CDR1 and CDR2 (germline): MNHEY, SVGEGT. V lost 4 bases, J lost 2 bases, and 11 bases stayed unmatched. CDR3 length equals 17 residues.

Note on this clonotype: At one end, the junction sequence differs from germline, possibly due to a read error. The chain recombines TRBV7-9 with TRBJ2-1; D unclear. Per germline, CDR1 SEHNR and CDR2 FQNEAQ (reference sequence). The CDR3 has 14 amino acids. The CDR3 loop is CASGLTVEYNEQFF. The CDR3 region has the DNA TGTGCCAGCGGCTTAACGGTCGAGTACAATGAGCAGTTCTTC. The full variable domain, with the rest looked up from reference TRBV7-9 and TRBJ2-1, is DTGVSQNPRHKITKRGQNVTFRCDPISEHNRLYWYRQTLGQGPEFLTYFQNEAQLEKSRLLSDRFSAERPKGSFSTLEIQRTEQGDSAMYLCASGLTVEYNEQFFGPGTRLTVL.

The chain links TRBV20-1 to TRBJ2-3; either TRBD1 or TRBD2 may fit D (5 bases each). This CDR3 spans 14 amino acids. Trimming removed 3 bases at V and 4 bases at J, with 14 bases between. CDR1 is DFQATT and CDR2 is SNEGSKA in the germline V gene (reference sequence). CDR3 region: CSARGVGDPDTQYF. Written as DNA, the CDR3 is TGCAGTGCTAGGGGGGTGGGAGACCCAGATACGCAGTATTTT.

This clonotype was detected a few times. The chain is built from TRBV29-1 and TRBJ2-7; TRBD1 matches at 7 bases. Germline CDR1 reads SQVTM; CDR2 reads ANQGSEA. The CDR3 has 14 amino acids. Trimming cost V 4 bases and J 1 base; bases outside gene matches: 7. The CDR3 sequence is CSVAGRTGSYEQYF. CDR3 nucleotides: TGCAGCGTTGCTGGTAGGACAGGATCCTACGAGCAGTACTTC.

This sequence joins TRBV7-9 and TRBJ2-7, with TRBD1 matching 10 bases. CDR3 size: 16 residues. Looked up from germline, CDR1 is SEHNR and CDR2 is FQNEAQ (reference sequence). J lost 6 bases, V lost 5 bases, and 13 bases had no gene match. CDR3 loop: CASSERAGTGVSEQYF. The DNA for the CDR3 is TGTGCCAGCAGCGAAAGGGCGGGGACAGGGGTCTCCGAGCAGTACTTC.